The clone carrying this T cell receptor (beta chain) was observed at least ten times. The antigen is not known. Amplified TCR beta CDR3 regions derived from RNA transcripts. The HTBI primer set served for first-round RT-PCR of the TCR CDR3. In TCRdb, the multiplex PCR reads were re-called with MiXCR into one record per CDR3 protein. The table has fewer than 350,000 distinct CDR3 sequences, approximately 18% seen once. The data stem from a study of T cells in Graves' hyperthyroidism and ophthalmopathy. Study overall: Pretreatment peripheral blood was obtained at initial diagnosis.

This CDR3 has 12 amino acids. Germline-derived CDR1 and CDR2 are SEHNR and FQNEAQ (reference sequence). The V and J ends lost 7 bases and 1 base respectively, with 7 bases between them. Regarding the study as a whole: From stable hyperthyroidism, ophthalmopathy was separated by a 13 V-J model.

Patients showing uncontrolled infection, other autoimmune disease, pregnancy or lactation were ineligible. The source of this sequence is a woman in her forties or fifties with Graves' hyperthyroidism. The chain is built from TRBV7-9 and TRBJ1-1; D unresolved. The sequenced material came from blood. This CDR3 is CASNRRNTEAFF. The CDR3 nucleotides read TGTGCCAGCAACCGCAGGAACACTGAAGCTTTCTTT.